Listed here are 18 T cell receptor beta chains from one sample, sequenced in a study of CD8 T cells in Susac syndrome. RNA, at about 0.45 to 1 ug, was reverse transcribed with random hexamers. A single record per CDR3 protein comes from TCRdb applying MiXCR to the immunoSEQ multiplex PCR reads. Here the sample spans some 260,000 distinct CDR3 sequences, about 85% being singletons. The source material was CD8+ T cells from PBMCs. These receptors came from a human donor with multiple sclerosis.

CDR3 protein: CASSETLWGQLTDTQYF. The CDR3 nucleotides are TGTGCCAGCAGTGAGACACTTTGGGGACAGCTCACAGATACGCAGTATTTT. This sequence joins TRBV25-1 and TRBJ2-3, with 7 bases fitting TRBD1. This CDR3 contains 17 residues. After removal of 3 bases from V and 2 bases from J, the junction contained 11 bases not matched to a gene. Germline lookup yields CDR1 MGHDK and CDR2 SYGVNS.

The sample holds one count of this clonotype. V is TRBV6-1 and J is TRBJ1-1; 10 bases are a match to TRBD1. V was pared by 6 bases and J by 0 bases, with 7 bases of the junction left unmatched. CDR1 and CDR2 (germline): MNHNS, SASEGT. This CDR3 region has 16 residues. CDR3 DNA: TGTGCCAGCAGCTTTGACAGGGGGCGAATGAACACTGAAGCTTTCTTT. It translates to CASSFDRGRMNTEAFF.

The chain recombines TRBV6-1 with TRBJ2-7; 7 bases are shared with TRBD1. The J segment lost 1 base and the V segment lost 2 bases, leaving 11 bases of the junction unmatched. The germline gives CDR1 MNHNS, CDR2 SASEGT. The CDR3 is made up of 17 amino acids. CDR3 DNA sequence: TGTGCCAGCAGTGAATGGACGAGTAGGGGGCTATCCTACGAGCAGTACTTC. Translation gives CASSEWTSRGLSYEQYF.

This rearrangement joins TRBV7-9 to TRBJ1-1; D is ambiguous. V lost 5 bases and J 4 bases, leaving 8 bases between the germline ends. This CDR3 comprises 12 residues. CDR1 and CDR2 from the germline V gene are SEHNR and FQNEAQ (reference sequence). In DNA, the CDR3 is TGTGCCAGCAGCGTGGACGGCACTGAAGCTTTCTTT. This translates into CASSVDGTEAFF.

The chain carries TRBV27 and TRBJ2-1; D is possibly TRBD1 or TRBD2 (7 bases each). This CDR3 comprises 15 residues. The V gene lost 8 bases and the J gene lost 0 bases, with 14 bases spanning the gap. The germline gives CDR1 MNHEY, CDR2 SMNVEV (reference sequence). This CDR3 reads CASSFRGGSYNEQFF. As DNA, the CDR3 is TGTGCCAGCTCCTTCAGGGGGGGCTCCTACAATGAGCAGTTCTTC.

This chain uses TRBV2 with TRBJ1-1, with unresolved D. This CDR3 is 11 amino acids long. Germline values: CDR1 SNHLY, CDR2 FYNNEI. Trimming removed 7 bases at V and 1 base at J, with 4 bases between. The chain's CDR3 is CASISNTEAFF. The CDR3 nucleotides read TGTGCCAGCATCTCGAACACTGAAGCTTTCTTT.

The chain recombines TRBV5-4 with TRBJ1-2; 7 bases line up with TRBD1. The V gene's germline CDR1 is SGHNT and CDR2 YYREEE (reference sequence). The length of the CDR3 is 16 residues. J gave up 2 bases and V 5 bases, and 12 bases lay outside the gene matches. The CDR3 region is CASSSGTELLNYGYTF. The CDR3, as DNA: TGTGCCAGCAGTTCCGGGACAGAGCTCTTAAACTATGGCTACACCTTC.

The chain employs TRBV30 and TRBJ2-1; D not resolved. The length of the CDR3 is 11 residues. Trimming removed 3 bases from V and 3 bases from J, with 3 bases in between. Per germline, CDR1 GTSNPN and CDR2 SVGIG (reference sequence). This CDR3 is CAWRDYNEQFF. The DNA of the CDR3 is TGTGCCTGGAGGGACTACAATGAGCAGTTCTTC. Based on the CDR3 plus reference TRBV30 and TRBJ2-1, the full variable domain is SQTIHQWPATLVQPVGSPLSLECTVEGTSNPNLYWYRQAAGRGLQLLFYSVGIGQISSEVPQNLSASRPQDRQFILSSKKLLLSDSGFYLCAWRDYNEQFFGPGTRLTVL.

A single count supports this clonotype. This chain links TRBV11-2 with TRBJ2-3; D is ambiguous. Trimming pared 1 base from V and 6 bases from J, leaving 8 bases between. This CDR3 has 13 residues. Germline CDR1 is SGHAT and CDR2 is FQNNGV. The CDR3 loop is CASSLGQRDTQYF. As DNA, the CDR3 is TGTGCCAGCAGCTTAGGTCAGAGGGATACGCAGTATTTT.

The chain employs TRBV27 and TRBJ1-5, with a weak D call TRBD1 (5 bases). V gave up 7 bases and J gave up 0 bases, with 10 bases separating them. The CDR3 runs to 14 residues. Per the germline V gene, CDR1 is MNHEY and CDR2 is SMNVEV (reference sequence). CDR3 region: CASTPGGSNQPQHF. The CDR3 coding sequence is TGTGCCAGCACCCCGGGGGGTAGCAATCAGCCCCAGCATTTT.

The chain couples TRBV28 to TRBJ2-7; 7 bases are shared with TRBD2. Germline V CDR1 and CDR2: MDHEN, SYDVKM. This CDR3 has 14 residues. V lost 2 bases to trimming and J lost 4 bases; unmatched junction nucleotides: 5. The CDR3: CASSLPGLGYEQYF. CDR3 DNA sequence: TGTGCCAGCAGTTTACCAGGACTAGGGTACGAGCAGTACTTC.

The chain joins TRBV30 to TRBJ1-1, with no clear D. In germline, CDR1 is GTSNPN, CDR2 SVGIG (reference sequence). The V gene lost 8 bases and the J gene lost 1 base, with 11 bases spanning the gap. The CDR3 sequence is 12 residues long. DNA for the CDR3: TGTGCCGCCCTCCAATCGAACACTGAAGCTTTCTTT. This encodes CAALQSNTEAFF.

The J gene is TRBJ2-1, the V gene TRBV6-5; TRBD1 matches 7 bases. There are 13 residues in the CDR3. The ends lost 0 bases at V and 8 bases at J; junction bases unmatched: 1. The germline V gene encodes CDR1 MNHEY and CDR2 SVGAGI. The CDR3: CASSYSQGDEQFF. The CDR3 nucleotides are TGTGCCAGCAGTTACTCCCAGGGGGATGAGCAGTTCTTC.

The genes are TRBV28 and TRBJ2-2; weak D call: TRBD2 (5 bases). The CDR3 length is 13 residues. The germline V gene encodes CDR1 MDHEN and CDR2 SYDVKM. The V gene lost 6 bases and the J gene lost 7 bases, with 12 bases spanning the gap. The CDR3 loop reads CASSLHRGGELFF. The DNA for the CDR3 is TGTGCCAGCAGCCTACACCGGGGCGGGGAGCTGTTTTTT. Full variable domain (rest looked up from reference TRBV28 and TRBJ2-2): DVKVTQSSRYLVKRTGEKVFLECVQDMDHENMFWYRQDPGLGLRLIYFSYDVKMKEKGDIPEGYSVSREKKERFSLILESASTNQTSMYLCASSLHRGGELFFGEGSRLTVL.

Written as DNA, the CDR3 is TGCGCCAGTCTTAAGGGGGACTTCTCAGATACGCAGTATTTT. This translates into CASLKGDFSDTQYF. This sequence joins TRBV5-1 and TRBJ2-3; D may be TRBD1 or TRBD2 (6 bases each). CDR3 size: 14 residues. Germline loops: CDR1 SGHRS, CDR2 YFSETQ. Trimming took 8 bases from V and 4 from J, leaving 17 bases between them.

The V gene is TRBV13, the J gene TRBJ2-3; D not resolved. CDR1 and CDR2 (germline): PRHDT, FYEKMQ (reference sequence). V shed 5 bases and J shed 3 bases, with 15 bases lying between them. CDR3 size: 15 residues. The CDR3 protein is CASSEGNRGTDTQYF. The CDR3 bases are TGTGCCAGCAGCGAAGGAAACAGAGGTACAGATACGCAGTATTTT.

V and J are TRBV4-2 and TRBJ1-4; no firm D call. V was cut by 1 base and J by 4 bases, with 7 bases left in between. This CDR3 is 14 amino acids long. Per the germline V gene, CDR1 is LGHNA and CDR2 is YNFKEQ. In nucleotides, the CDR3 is TGTGCCAGCAGCCAAGGACGGTTTAATGAAAAACTGTTTTTT. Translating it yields CASSQGRFNEKLFF.

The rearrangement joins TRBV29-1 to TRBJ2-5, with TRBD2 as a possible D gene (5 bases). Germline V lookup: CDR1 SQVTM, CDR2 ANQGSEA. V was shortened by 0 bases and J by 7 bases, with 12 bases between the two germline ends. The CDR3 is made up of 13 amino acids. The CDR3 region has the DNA TGCAGCGTTGAAGACGGAGTCGAGGGGACCCAGTACTTC. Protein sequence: CSVEDGVEGTQYF.